These T cell receptor beta chains were read from a single sample in a study of beta chain features in type 1 diabetes. Libraries were prepared by immunoSEQ multiplex PCR; TCRdb keeps only in-frame clonotypes and omits some of them. This sample carries hundreds of thousands of clones, 68% of them seen once, and the ten largest clones take about 0.05%. Sample: naive CD4+ T cells from blood. Source of these receptors: a man aged 25-45 years in good health. Each CDR3 is given with its conserved first and last residue. A D gene is named only where the DNA matches it firmly. Some rows mark clone size as missing; the rest say once, few, many or name a class of expanded clone.

v_call: TRBV30
clone_size: few
j_call: TRBJ2-3
d_call: TRBD2
cdr3_nt: TGTGCCTGGAGTGTAACGGGAGGAAATACGCAGTATTTT
cdr3_aa: CAWSVTGGNTQYF

v_call: TRBV30
clone_size: .
j_call: TRBJ1-6
d_call: TRBD1
cdr3_nt: TGTGCCTGGAGTGGGCAGGGGGACCAAGGGACCCTCCACTTT
cdr3_aa: CAWSGQGDQGTLHF

v_call: TRBV9
clone_size: .
j_call: TRBJ2-5
d_call: .
cdr3_nt: TGTGCCAGCAGCGTAGGTAAAGGATCACAAGAGACCCAGTACTTC
cdr3_aa: CASSVGKGSQETQYF

v_call: TRBV29-1
clone_size: .
j_call: TRBJ2-1
d_call: .
cdr3_nt: TGCAGCGTTGTTTTAACTCCTAATGAGCAGTTCTTC
cdr3_aa: CSVVLTPNEQFF

v_call: TRBV7-9
clone_size: .
j_call: TRBJ2-5
d_call: .
cdr3_nt: TGTGCCAGCAGCTTAGTGGATTGGGGAATAGAGACCCAGTACTTC
cdr3_aa: CASSLVDWGIETQYF

v_call: TRBV21-1
clone_size: .
j_call: TRBJ2-5
d_call: .
cdr3_nt: TGTGCCAGCAGCACGACGGCCAGTCCCCAGTACTTC
cdr3_aa: CASSTTASPQYF

v_call: TRBV7-9
clone_size: .
j_call: TRBJ1-2
d_call: TRBD1
cdr3_nt: TGTGCCAGCAGCCGGACAGGAGGCGAGGGCTACACCTTC
cdr3_aa: CASSRTGGEGYTF

v_call: TRBV7-6
clone_size: .
j_call: TRBJ2-7
d_call: TRBD1
cdr3_nt: TGTGCCAGCAGCCCCCTATGGACAGGGGACTACGAGCAGTACTTC
cdr3_aa: CASSPLWTGDYEQYF

v_call: TRBV7-2
clone_size: .
j_call: TRBJ1-5
d_call: TRBD1
cdr3_nt: TGTGCCAGCAGCTGGGGACAGGATAGCAATCAGCCCCAGCATTTT
cdr3_aa: CASSWGQDSNQPQHF

v_call: TRBV6-5
clone_size: .
j_call: TRBJ2-3
d_call: .
cdr3_nt: TGTGCCAGCAGTTATGGGAGGGGGACCTGGGGAGATACGCAGTATTTT
cdr3_aa: CASSYGRGTWGDTQYF

v_call: TRBV7-9
clone_size: .
j_call: TRBJ2-7
d_call: .
cdr3_nt: TGTGCCAGCAGCCCTCTGGGAGACTCCTACGAGCAGTACTTC
cdr3_aa: CASSPLGDSYEQYF

v_call: TRBV4-3
clone_size: few
j_call: TRBJ2-5
d_call: .
cdr3_nt: TGCGCCAGCAGCCACAGACAGGTCGCGGAGACCCAGTACTTC
cdr3_aa: CASSHRQVAETQYF

v_call: TRBV7-2
clone_size: .
j_call: TRBJ2-3
d_call: TRBD2
cdr3_nt: TGTGCCAGCAGCTCGCTGGGACTAGCGGGAGATACGCAGTATTTT
cdr3_aa: CASSSLGLAGDTQYF

v_call: TRBV7-9
clone_size: once
j_call: TRBJ2-6
d_call: .
cdr3_nt: TGTGCCAGCAGCTCATCCAGGGGTGGGTCTGGGGCCAACGTCCTGACTTTC
cdr3_aa: CASSSSRGGSGANVLTF

v_call: TRBV7-2
clone_size: .
j_call: TRBJ2-1
d_call: .
cdr3_nt: TGTGCCAGCAGCTTACAGGGCTTAAACAATGAGCAGTTCTTC
cdr3_aa: CASSLQGLNNEQFF

v_call: TRBV7-2
clone_size: .
j_call: TRBJ1-2
d_call: .
cdr3_nt: TGCGCCAGCTCCGAGGGGCCCCATGGCTACACCTTC
cdr3_aa: CASSEGPHGYTF

v_call: TRBV13
clone_size: .
j_call: TRBJ2-1
d_call: .
cdr3_nt: TGTGCCAGCAGCTCCGACTATAACAATGAGCAGTTCTTC
cdr3_aa: CASSSDYNNEQFF

v_call: TRBV6-5
clone_size: .
j_call: TRBJ1-1
d_call: .
cdr3_nt: TGTGCCAGCTCAAAAGCGCTCTCGAACACTGAAGCTTTCTTT
cdr3_aa: CASSKALSNTEAFF

v_call: TRBV29-1
clone_size: .
j_call: TRBJ2-3
d_call: .
cdr3_nt: TGCAGCGTTGATTTGTCAGGGGGGACAGATACGCAGTATTTT
cdr3_aa: CSVDLSGGTDTQYF

v_call: TRBV29-1
clone_size: .
j_call: TRBJ2-5
d_call: TRBD2
cdr3_nt: TGCAGCGGGGACTACGGGGAGACCCAGTACTTC
cdr3_aa: CSGDYGETQYF

v_call: TRBV9
clone_size: once
j_call: TRBJ1-3
d_call: .
cdr3_nt: TGTGCCAGCAGCGTAGCGGGGACACCTAGCTCTGGAAACACCATATATTTT
cdr3_aa: CASSVAGTPSSGNTIYF

v_call: TRBV25-1
clone_size: once
j_call: TRBJ1-6
d_call: .
cdr3_nt: TGTGCCAGCAGTGCTTTTGAGGGGCGCGGTTCACCCCTCCACTTT
cdr3_aa: CASSAFEGRGSPLHF

v_call: TRBV30
clone_size: .
j_call: TRBJ2-7
d_call: TRBD1
cdr3_nt: TGTGCCTGGAGCGACGGGACAGCCTACGAGCAGTACTTC
cdr3_aa: CAWSDGTAYEQYF

v_call: TRBV30
clone_size: .
j_call: TRBJ2-4
d_call: .
cdr3_nt: TGTGCCTGGAGTGTACAAAAAAACATTCAGTACTTC
cdr3_aa: CAWSVQKNIQYF

v_call: TRBV11-2
clone_size: .
j_call: TRBJ2-3
d_call: TRBD2
cdr3_nt: TGTGCCAGCAGCCAAAGCGGGGGGATATCAGATACGCAGTATTTT
cdr3_aa: CASSQSGGISDTQYF

v_call: TRBV9
clone_size: few
j_call: TRBJ2-2
d_call: TRBD1
cdr3_nt: TGTGCCAGCAGCGTAGGTTGGGGACAGGGGAACACCGGGGAGCTGTTTTTT
cdr3_aa: CASSVGWGQGNTGELFF

v_call: TRBV28
clone_size: .
j_call: TRBJ2-3
d_call: TRBD2
cdr3_nt: TGTGCCAGCAGAGGGACTAGCGTCCAGAGAGATACGCAGTATTTT
cdr3_aa: CASRGTSVQRDTQYF

v_call: TRBV30
clone_size: .
j_call: TRBJ1-6
d_call: .
cdr3_nt: TGTGCCTGGAGTGTCGTCCGGAATAATTCACCCCTCCACTTT
cdr3_aa: CAWSVVRNNSPLHF

v_call: TRBV2
clone_size: .
j_call: TRBJ1-5
d_call: .
cdr3_nt: TGTGCCTGCAGGGGTTGGGGCAATCAGCCCCAGCATTTT
cdr3_aa: CACRGWGNQPQHF

v_call: TRBV2
clone_size: few
j_call: TRBJ1-2
d_call: TRBD1
cdr3_nt: TGTGCCAGCAGTGAAACAGGGGGAGCCTATGGCTACACCTTC
cdr3_aa: CASSETGGAYGYTF

v_call: TRBV4-3
clone_size: .
j_call: TRBJ2-5
d_call: .
cdr3_nt: TGCGCCAGCAGCCAAGATGTCGGGGAGACCCAGTACTTC
cdr3_aa: CASSQDVGETQYF

v_call: TRBV7-9
clone_size: .
j_call: TRBJ2-1
d_call: .
cdr3_nt: TGTGCCAGCAGGTTCCTAGACAGAGAGCAGTTCTTC
cdr3_aa: CASRFLDREQFF

v_call: TRBV4-3
clone_size: .
j_call: TRBJ2-7
d_call: .
cdr3_nt: TGCGCCAGCAGCCAAGATAGGGCAACCGAGCAGTACTTC
cdr3_aa: CASSQDRATEQYF

v_call: TRBV7-2
clone_size: .
j_call: TRBJ2-1
d_call: .
cdr3_nt: TGTGCCAGCAGCCGTCGTCCCGACCCCGGGAATGAGCAGTTCTTC
cdr3_aa: CASSRRPDPGNEQFF

v_call: TRBV2
clone_size: .
j_call: TRBJ1-1
d_call: .
cdr3_nt: TGTGCCAGCAGCCAGAACACTGAAGCTTTCTTT
cdr3_aa: CASSQNTEAFF

v_call: TRBV5-4
clone_size: few
j_call: TRBJ1-2
d_call: TRBD1
cdr3_nt: TGTGCCAGCAGGAAACAGGGGGCGAGGGATGGCTACACCTTC
cdr3_aa: CASRKQGARDGYTF

v_call: TRBV5-4
clone_size: .
j_call: TRBJ2-2
d_call: .
cdr3_nt: TGTGCCAGCAGCTCGGGACGGATGAACACCGGGGAGCTGTTTTTT
cdr3_aa: CASSSGRMNTGELFF

v_call: TRBV9
clone_size: .
j_call: TRBJ2-5
d_call: .
cdr3_nt: TGTGCCAGCAGCCTACAAATGGGCGGTGAGACCCAGTACTTC
cdr3_aa: CASSLQMGGETQYF

v_call: TRBV11-2
clone_size: .
j_call: TRBJ2-5
d_call: TRBD1
cdr3_nt: TGTGCCAGCAGTTCCGGGACAGGGAGTGTCCAGACCCAGTACTTC
cdr3_aa: CASSSGTGSVQTQYF

v_call: TRBV7-9
clone_size: .
j_call: TRBJ2-1
d_call: TRBD1
cdr3_nt: TGTGCCAGCAGCCCGAGGCTTCGGACAGGGGCCATGAATGAGCAGTTCTTC
cdr3_aa: CASSPRLRTGAMNEQFF

v_call: TRBV9
clone_size: .
j_call: TRBJ1-1
d_call: .
cdr3_nt: TGTGCCAGCAGCCCCAGGGAGAACACTGAAGCTTTCTTT
cdr3_aa: CASSPRENTEAFF

v_call: TRBV4-2
clone_size: .
j_call: TRBJ2-3
d_call: .
cdr3_nt: TGTGCCAGCAGCCAAGATAGGGCGGTGGCCCCAGATACGCAGTATTTT
cdr3_aa: CASSQDRAVAPDTQYF

v_call: TRBV29-1
clone_size: .
j_call: TRBJ2-7
d_call: TRBD2
cdr3_nt: TGCAGCGTTGAAGGGACTAGCGGGAGGCACTCCTACGAGCAGTACTTC
cdr3_aa: CSVEGTSGRHSYEQYF

v_call: TRBV5-1
clone_size: .
j_call: TRBJ2-3
d_call: .
cdr3_nt: TGCGCCAGCAGCCTCCGATCTAGGGGCACAGATACGCAGTATTTT
cdr3_aa: CASSLRSRGTDTQYF

v_call: TRBV7-2
clone_size: .
j_call: TRBJ2-3
d_call: TRBD2
cdr3_nt: TGTGCCAGCAGCTTGGGGGGACTATTCACAGATACGCAGTATTTT
cdr3_aa: CASSLGGLFTDTQYF

v_call: TRBV10-3
clone_size: .
j_call: TRBJ2-5
d_call: TRBD1
cdr3_nt: TGTGCCATCAGAAGAGGACAGGGCTGGGCCCAGTACTTC
cdr3_aa: CAIRRGQGWAQYF

v_call: TRBV29-1
clone_size: .
j_call: TRBJ1-5
d_call: .
cdr3_nt: TGCAGCGTTCTCCAGGGCGGTCAGCCCCAGCATTTT
cdr3_aa: CSVLQGGQPQHF

v_call: TRBV5-1
clone_size: .
j_call: TRBJ2-1
d_call: TRBD2
cdr3_nt: TGCGCCAGCAGTGGGATAGCGGGAGACAATGAGCAGTTCTTC
cdr3_aa: CASSGIAGDNEQFF

v_call: TRBV9
clone_size: .
j_call: TRBJ2-7
d_call: .
cdr3_nt: TGTGCCAGCAGCGTAGGTGTCACTGGCTACGAGCAGTACTTC
cdr3_aa: CASSVGVTGYEQYF

v_call: TRBV30
clone_size: once
j_call: TRBJ2-7
d_call: TRBD1
cdr3_nt: TGTGCCTGGAGCGGGACAGGCATTTACGAGCAGTACTTC
cdr3_aa: CAWSGTGIYEQYF

v_call: TRBV30
clone_size: once
j_call: TRBJ2-3
d_call: .
cdr3_nt: TGTGCCTGGACCTTACTAGGGTTGCAGTATTTT
cdr3_aa: CAWTLLGLQYF

v_call: TRBV18
clone_size: .
j_call: TRBJ2-1
d_call: .
cdr3_nt: TGTGCCAGCTCACTCCCGTCGGGGGCTCCGGGGAATGAGCAGTTCTTC
cdr3_aa: CASSLPSGAPGNEQFF

v_call: TRBV5-6
clone_size: .
j_call: TRBJ2-1
d_call: .
cdr3_nt: TGTGCCAGCAGCTTGGTTCGAAATGAGCAGTTCTTC
cdr3_aa: CASSLVRNEQFF